The text below deals with one T cell receptor beta chain. CDR3 size: 14 residues. Germline loops: CDR1 SEHNR, CDR2 FQNEAQ (reference sequence). Trimming stripped 0 bases from V and 7 bases from J, with 10 bases between. These data belong to a study of CD8 T cells in Susac syndrome. The RNA input was about 0.45 to 1 ug, and it was reverse transcribed with random hexamers. The immunoSEQ assay covered 54 Vbeta and 13 Jbeta segments for CDR3. TCRdb used MiXCR to reprocess the immunoSEQ multiplex PCR reads, holding one entry per CDR3 protein. The repertoire holds 65,000 to 75,000 distinct CDR3 sequences, with more than 85% as singletons.

The sample taken for sequencing was CD8+ T cells from PBMCs. V is TRBV7-9 and J is TRBJ2-1; no clear D. The source is a human donor in good health. CDR3 in DNA: TGTGCCAGCAGCTTAGCAGTGGCGGTGAATGAGCAGTTCTTC. Its protein is CASSLAVAVNEQFF.